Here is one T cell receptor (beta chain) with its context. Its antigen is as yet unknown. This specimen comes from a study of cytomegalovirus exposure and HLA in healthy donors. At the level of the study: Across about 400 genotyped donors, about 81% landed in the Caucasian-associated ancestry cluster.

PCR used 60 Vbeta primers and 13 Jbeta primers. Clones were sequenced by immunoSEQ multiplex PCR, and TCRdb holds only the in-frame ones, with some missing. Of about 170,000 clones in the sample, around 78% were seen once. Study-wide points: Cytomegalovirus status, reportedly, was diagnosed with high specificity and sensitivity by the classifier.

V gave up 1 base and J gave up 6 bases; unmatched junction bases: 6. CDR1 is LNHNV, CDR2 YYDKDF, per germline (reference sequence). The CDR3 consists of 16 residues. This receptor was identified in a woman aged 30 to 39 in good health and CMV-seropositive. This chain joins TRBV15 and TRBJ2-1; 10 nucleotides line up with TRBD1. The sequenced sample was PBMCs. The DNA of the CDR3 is TGTGCCACCAGCAGAGGAGGACAGGGGGACCTCAATGAGCAGTTCTTC. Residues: CATSRGGQGDLNEQFF.